Ten or more counts support the clone carrying this T cell receptor (beta chain). Described time point: before trial treatment. Eligibility required advanced solid tumors lacking tumor-infiltrating lymphocytes. The data belong to a study of low-dose radiotherapy and immunotherapy resistance in tumors. Turning to the study itself: The fractionation for Cohort 1 was 0.5 Gy per fraction every 2 weeks, totaling 6.5 Gy. It was 1 Gy per fraction every two weeks that Cohort 2 received, adding up to 13 Gy over 26 weeks.

Trimming removed 4 bases from V and 5 bases from J; junction bases left unmatched: 15. This CDR3 has 17 residues. Germline V CDR1 and CDR2: LGHDT, YNNKEL (reference sequence). Gene-specific TRAV and TRBV primers were used for first-strand cDNA, covering alpha and beta chains. A constant-region primer paired with the V-primer adapter amplified TCRs over about 18 PCR cycles. Isolated mRNA was amplified by in vitro transcription. MiXCR, applied by TCRdb to the reads, yields one record per CDR3 protein. Seen here are tens of thousands of distinct CDR3 sequences, roughly 30% observed once, and the top ten hold 11%.

This specimen consisted of PBMCs, obtained before treatment. The chain links TRBV3-1 to TRBJ2-3; 7 bases are shared with TRBD2. The sequence derives from a female donor with ovarian cancer. As DNA, the CDR3 is TGTGCCAGCAGCCCCGGCCGCGGGAGAAGTGGTGAAGATACGCAGTATTTT. Translation gives CASSPGRGRSGEDTQYF.